The next 24 T cell receptor beta chains were all read from a single sample in a study of early stage breast cancer tumors. Some clones are missing from TCRdb's copy, which holds only in-frame ones; the method was immunoSEQ multiplex PCR. Among 25,000 to 30,000 clones listed, approximately 84% were seen once. Sequences were obtained from blood. Every receptor here comes from a person in their fifties with breast cancer.

This chain links TRBV5-1 with TRBJ2-1; TRBD2 might be the D (6 bases). The CDR3 runs to 14 residues. V was trimmed by 5 bases and J by 4 bases, leaving 13 bases between them. Germline CDR1 is SGHRS and CDR2 is YFSETQ. The CDR3 DNA follows: TGCGCCAGCAGAACCGGGACTGGTTACAATGAGCAGTTCTTC. This sequence encodes CASRTGTGYNEQFF.

The chain combines TRBV5-4 with TRBJ1-2, with TRBD1 matching 11 bases. With V trimmed by 4 bases and J by 4 bases, 6 bases remained unmatched. The length of the CDR3 is 15 residues. Germline V gene lookup returns CDR1 SGHNT and CDR2 YYREEE (reference sequence). The CDR3, as DNA: TGTGCCAGCAGCCCGGGGACAGGGGGAGCCTATGGCTACACCTTC. Translating gives CASSPGTGGAYGYTF.

The V gene is TRBV11-1, the J gene TRBJ2-2; D not resolved. V lost 5 bases and J 0 bases, leaving 7 bases between the germline ends. Per the germline V gene, CDR1 is SGHAT and CDR2 is FQDESV (reference sequence). CDR3 length: 14 amino acids. The CDR3 DNA reads TGTGCCAGCAGCGGGTCAGCGAACACCGGGGAGCTGTTTTTT. It is translated as CASSGSANTGELFF.

CDR3 nucleotide sequence: TGTGCCAGCAGCAATGGTCGTCCGTCATATGACACAGATACGCAGTATTTT. The encoded protein is CASSNGRPSYDTDTQYF. The genes are TRBV5-6 and TRBJ2-3, with D unclear. This CDR3 is built from 17 residues. Germline V lookup: CDR1 SGHDT, CDR2 YYEEEE. Between the trimmed V and J ends, which lost 4 bases and 2 bases, there was a span of 20 bases.

The genes are TRBV11-2 and TRBJ2-2; D may be TRBD1 (6 bases). Germline lookup yields CDR1 SGHAT and CDR2 FQNNGV. Trimming stripped 5 bases from V and 0 bases from J, with 13 bases between. This CDR3 spans 16 amino acids. The CDR3 region has the DNA TGTGCCAGCAGCCGACCGGGACACACGAACACCGGGGAGCTGTTTTTT. It is translated as CASSRPGHTNTGELFF.

The gene calls are TRBV11-2 and TRBJ1-3; no reliable D call. Between the trimmed V and J ends, which lost 5 bases and 0 bases, there was a span of 14 bases. The length of the CDR3 is 16 residues. CDR1 and CDR2 from the germline V gene are SGHAT and FQNNGV. CDR3 residues: CASSPSSMSSGNTIYF. DNA of the CDR3: TGTGCCAGCAGCCCAAGCAGCATGAGCTCTGGAAACACCATATATTTT.

This clone turned up a few times. The V gene is TRBV27, the J gene TRBJ2-5; TRBD2 aligns across 12 bases. The V and J ends lost 6 bases and 6 bases, in that order; junction bases with no gene match: 5. The CDR3 sequence is 14 residues long. The V gene's germline CDR1 is MNHEY and CDR2 SMNVEV (reference sequence). This CDR3 is CASREGLAGQTQYF. CDR3 sequence (DNA): TGTGCCAGCAGGGAGGGACTAGCGGGTCAGACCCAGTACTTC.

The CDR3 is CASSKEELAGAKNTGELFF. As DNA, the CDR3 is TGTGCCAGCAGCAAAGAGGAACTAGCGGGGGCAAAGAACACCGGGGAGCTGTTTTTT. The rearrangement links TRBV21-1 to TRBJ2-2; TRBD2, as called in the table, went unchecked against the DNA. TRBV21-1 is recorded as a pseudogene. The CDR3 has 19 residues.

The rearrangement uses TRBV28 and TRBJ1-5, with 7 nucleotides matching TRBD1. Looked up from germline, CDR1 is MDHEN and CDR2 is SYDVKM. CDR3 length equals 13 residues. V lost 8 bases to trimming and J lost 2 bases; unmatched junction nucleotides: 3. CDR3 in amino acids: CASWGQRNQPQHF. CDR3 bases: TGTGCCAGCTGGGGACAGCGCAATCAGCCCCAGCATTTT.

The chain employs TRBV11-1 and TRBJ2-1, with no clear D. Deletions cut 0 bases from V and 6 bases from J, with 12 bases between. CDR1 is SGHAT, CDR2 FQDESV, per germline (reference sequence). This CDR3 spans 15 amino acids. DNA of the CDR3: TGTGCCAGCAGCTTAGCCACGGCCTGGGGCAATGAGCAGTTCTTC. Protein: CASSLATAWGNEQFF.

The V call is TRBV19, the J call TRBJ1-3, with 7 bases fitting TRBD1. CDR3 size: 16 residues. The J segment lost 2 bases and the V segment lost 6 bases, leaving 10 bases of the junction unmatched. Germline V lookup: CDR1 LNHDA, CDR2 SQIVND (reference sequence). DNA for the CDR3: TGTGCCAGTAGAGGGTCATACAGGGGCGCTGGAAACACCATATATTTT. Its protein is CASRGSYRGAGNTIYF.

The chain couples TRBV6-1 to TRBJ2-7; D gene uncertain. The CDR3 totals 11 residues. The V end lost 2 bases, the J end lost 3 bases, and 2 bases lay between the germline ends. Germline CDR1 and CDR2: MNHNS and SASEGT. The CDR3 spells CASSENYEQYF. CDR3 in DNA: TGTGCCAGCAGTGAAAACTACGAGCAGTACTTC.

J is TRBJ2-5 and V is TRBV29-1, with 8 bases that match TRBD1. With 7 bases clipped from V and 1 base from J, the junction kept 2 bases outside the gene matches. The CDR3 runs to 12 residues. Germline CDR1 reads SQVTM; CDR2 reads ANQGSEA. CDR3 sequence (DNA): TGCAGCGAACAGGGGGGCCAAGAGACCCAGTACTTC. Amino acids: CSEQGGQETQYF.

The chain uses TRBV2 and TRBJ1-4, with unresolved D. Germline V gives CDR1 SNHLY, CDR2 FYNNEI. Trimming shortened V by 4 bases and J by 6 bases, and 3 bases separated the two germline ends. The CDR3 is 11 amino acids. Written as DNA, the CDR3 is TGTGCCAGCAGTGTAGATGAAAAACTGTTTTTT. This codes for CASSVDEKLFF.

V is TRBV5-1 and J is TRBJ1-1; 8 bases are shared with TRBD1. V shed 0 bases, J shed 3 bases, and the junction held 1 base outside the gene matches. Germline-derived CDR1 and CDR2 are SGHRS and YFSETQ. This CDR3 spans 14 amino acids. In DNA form, the CDR3 reads TGCGCCAGCAGCTTGGACAGGGGGTACACTGAAGCTTTCTTT. It specifies CASSLDRGYTEAFF. Combining the CDR3 with reference TRBV5-1 and TRBJ1-1 gives the whole variable domain KAGVTQTPRYLIKTRGQQVTLSCSPISGHRSVSWYQQTPGQGLQFLFEYFSETQRNKGNFPGRFSGRQFSNSRSEMNVSTLELGDSALYLCASSLDRGYTEAFFGQGTRLTVV.

J is TRBJ1-1 and V is TRBV7-9, with unresolved D. Germline V lookup: CDR1 SEHNR, CDR2 FQNEAQ (reference sequence). Trimming removed 5 bases from V and 1 base from J, with 17 bases in between. The CDR3 covers 16 residues. CDR3 coding DNA: TGTGCCAGCAGCAATACGAGCCCCTGGGAGAACACTGAAGCTTTCTTT. It yields the protein CASSNTSPWENTEAFF.

The CDR3 loop reads CASSPMAGGDEQYF. CDR3 DNA: TGCGCCAGCAGCCCTATGGCAGGAGGGGACGAGCAGTACTTC. V usage is TRBV5-1 and J usage is TRBJ2-7; D perhaps matches TRBD2 (6 bases). The V end lost 4 bases, the J end lost 5 bases, and 16 bases lay between the germline ends. CDR3 size: 14 residues. Germline V CDR1 and CDR2: SGHRS, YFSETQ.

The genes are TRBV4-1 and TRBJ2-1; the match to TRBD2 covers 15 bases. Germline V CDR1 and CDR2: MGHRA, YSYEKL. V lost 6 bases and J lost 1; bases outside the gene matches: 10. The CDR3 totals 19 residues. The CDR3 DNA is TGCGCCAGCAGGCCGTCCGGGACTAGCGGGGGGTCTTCCTACAATGAGCAGTTCTTC. Protein: CASRPSGTSGGSSYNEQFF.

This clone is a singleton in its sample. The chain links TRBV6-1 to TRBJ2-3; 7 nucleotides agree with TRBD2. This CDR3 contains 16 residues. The germline gives CDR1 MNHNS, CDR2 SASEGT. With V trimmed by 4 bases and J by 4 bases, 11 bases remained unmatched. DNA of the CDR3: TGTGCCAGCAGTGCAGCTAGCGGCAGGCTAGCAGATACGCAGTATTTT. Its protein product is CASSAASGRLADTQYF.

This chain connects TRBV18 to TRBJ1-3; a possible D gene is TRBD1 (5 bases). Germline assignment: CDR1 KGHSH and CDR2 LQKENI. Trimming took off 3 bases at V and 7 bases at J, with 13 bases between the two ends. This CDR3 is 14 amino acids long. The CDR3 protein is CASSPSGPWNTIYF. As DNA, the CDR3 is TGTGCCAGCTCACCTTCGGGACCATGGAACACCATATATTTT.

This chain uses TRBV18 with TRBJ1-2, with 9 bases that match TRBD1. Unmatched junction bases numbered 7, after V lost 3 bases and J lost 8 bases. Germline V CDR1 and CDR2: KGHSH, LQKENI. The CDR3 runs to 14 residues. CDR3 DNA sequence: TGTGCCAGCTCACCGCAACAGGGGGCATTGGGCTACACCTTC. This gives the protein CASSPQQGALGYTF.

The sample holds a few counts of this clone. The chain combines TRBV9 with TRBJ2-7; D unresolved. Germline loops: CDR1 SGDLS, CDR2 YYNGEE. Trimming removed 0 bases at V and 6 bases at J, with 16 bases between. The CDR3 loop spans 15 amino acids. In nucleotides, the CDR3 is TGTGCCAGCAGCGTAGGGCCTACTACTCACCCCGAGCAGTACTTC. It specifies CASSVGPTTHPEQYF.

The chain uses TRBV9 and TRBJ1-1; D gene unclear. The V and J ends lost 0 bases and 4 bases respectively, with 13 bases between them. The CDR3 has 15 residues. CDR1 and CDR2 (germline): SGDLS, YYNGEE. The CDR3 DNA follows: TGTGCCAGCAGCGTAGGACTTCCGGGGTTCACTGAAGCTTTCTTT. It yields the protein CASSVGLPGFTEAFF.

The rearrangement joins TRBV5-1 to TRBJ2-1; 9 nucleotides match TRBD1. There are 17 residues in the CDR3. Germline CDR1 and CDR2: SGHRS and YFSETQ. J was trimmed by 1 base and V by 1 base; bases with no gene match: 6. CDR3 DNA: TGCGCCAGCAGCTTGTCCACAGGGGGCCTATCCTACAATGAGCAGTTCTTC. Translating it yields CASSLSTGGLSYNEQFF.